This T cell receptor (beta chain) was documented in a study of blood T cell repertoires in COVID-19 (dated by TCRdb to 2018 to 2020). Background for the entire study: Collaborator samples came from the United States, Italy and Spain and covered acute and convalescent phases of COVID-19. The material from the prospective study consisted of cDNA or gDNA derived from T cells, B-cell-depleted T cells, or PBMCs. The dataset comprised deeply sampled blood TCRbeta repertoires from subjects exposed to, actively infected with, or recovered from COVID-19. The repertoires were made available in a free public database intended to serve as a resource for research on the immune response to SARS-CoV-2. Samples were obtained from the ongoing ImmuneRACE study (first 160 participants) and from about 1,300 subjects provided by 6 global collaborators. A de-identified subject ID, COVID-19 status, age in years and sex were almost always included in the sample metadata. Where HLA class I and class II types were available, the types were taken from metadata supplied by the sample provider, not from assay-based typing.

Whole blood was collected in K2EDTA tubes by collaborating institutions according to the institutions' own protocols. Collaborator samples were shipped for TCRbeta analysis as frozen whole blood, isolated PBMCs, or DNA extracted from either sample type. TCRbeta CDR3 regions were amplified from genomic DNA using the immunoSEQ Assay, a bias-controlled multiplex PCR. The original methods were these. The number of nucleated cells in each sample was estimated by amplification of reference gene primers within the assay. To quantify the absolute abundance of each unique TCRbeta CDR3 rearrangement, sequence reads were collapsed and filtered. Productive Simpson clonality was computed per sample as the square root of Simpson's diversity index over productive rearrangements. TCRdb mirrors the immuneACCESS table, restricted to in-frame sequences. Some clones are absent from its copies; in checked studies, under half trace to an unresolved V gene, and the reason for the others is unknown. V, J and clone size were drawn from that table, and D and trimming were deduced from the DNA. The sample table records about 160,000 clones; roughly 88% of these occur just once. In total, the top ten clones hold around 10% of the sample.

In this sample, this clone turned up once. Its antigen is still unknown. There are no base qualities to consult, and no much larger clone falls within one base. What the study reported, not specific to this receptor: Clinical and demographic metadata were provided uncurated, with the amount varying by source and participant.

CDR1 and CDR2 are drawn from the germline V gene: SGHTA, FQGNSA. The CDR3 measures 13 amino acids from cysteine to phenylalanine. Only CDR3 DNA is held: 39 bases, read in frame from base 1. V and J lose 2 bases and 3 bases, and a span of 7 bases separates them. The receptor chain draws on TRBV7-2 and TRBJ1-2, with the D gene call left open. The sequence was obtained from a woman aged 80 or over with active or convalescent COVID-19. Material: peripheral blood. The CDR3 protein sequence reads: CASSLFTDYGYTF. At the DNA level, the sequence is TGTGCCAGCAGCTTATTTACAGACTATGGCTACACCTTC.